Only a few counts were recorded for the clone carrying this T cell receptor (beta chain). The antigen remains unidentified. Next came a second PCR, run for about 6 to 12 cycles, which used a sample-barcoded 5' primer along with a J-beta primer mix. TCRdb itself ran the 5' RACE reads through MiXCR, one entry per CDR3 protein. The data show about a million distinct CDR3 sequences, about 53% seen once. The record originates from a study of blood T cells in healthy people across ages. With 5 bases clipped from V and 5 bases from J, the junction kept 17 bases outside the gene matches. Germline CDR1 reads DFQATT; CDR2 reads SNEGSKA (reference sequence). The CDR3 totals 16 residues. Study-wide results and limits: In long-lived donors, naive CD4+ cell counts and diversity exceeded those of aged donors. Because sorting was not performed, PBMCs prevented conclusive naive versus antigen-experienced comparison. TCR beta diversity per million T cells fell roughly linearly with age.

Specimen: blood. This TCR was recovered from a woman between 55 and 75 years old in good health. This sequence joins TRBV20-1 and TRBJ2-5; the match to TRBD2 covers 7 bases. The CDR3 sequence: CSASWERSQGGETQYF. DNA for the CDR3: TGCAGTGCTTCTTGGGAGCGGTCCCAGGGAGGGGAGACCCAGTACTTC.